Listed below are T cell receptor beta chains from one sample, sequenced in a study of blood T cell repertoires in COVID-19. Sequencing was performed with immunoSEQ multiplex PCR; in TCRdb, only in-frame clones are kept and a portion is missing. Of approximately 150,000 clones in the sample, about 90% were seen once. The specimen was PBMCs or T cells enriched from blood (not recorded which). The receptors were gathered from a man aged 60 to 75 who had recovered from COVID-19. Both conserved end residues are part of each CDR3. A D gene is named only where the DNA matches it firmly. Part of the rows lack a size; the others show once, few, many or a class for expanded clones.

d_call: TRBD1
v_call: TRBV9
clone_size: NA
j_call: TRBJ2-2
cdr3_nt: TGTGCCAGCAGCACCAGACAGGGCGTCTCCGGGGAGCTGTTTTTT
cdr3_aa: CASSTRQGVSGELFF

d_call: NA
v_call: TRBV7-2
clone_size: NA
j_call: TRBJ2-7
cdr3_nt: TGTGCCAGCAGCTTAAAGCCCCGGGGCGAGCAGTACTTC
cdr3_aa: CASSLKPRGEQYF

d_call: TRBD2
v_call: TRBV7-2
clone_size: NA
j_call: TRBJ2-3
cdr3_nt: TGTGCCAGCAGCTTAGCCGGGGGAGGGCCTAGACAAGATACGCAGTATTTT
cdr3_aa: CASSLAGGGPRQDTQYF

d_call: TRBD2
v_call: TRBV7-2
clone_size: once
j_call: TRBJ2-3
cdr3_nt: TGTGCCAGCAGCCCTGTTCCGGGCGGGAGTGGCACAGATACGCAGTATTTT
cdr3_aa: CASSPVPGGSGTDTQYF

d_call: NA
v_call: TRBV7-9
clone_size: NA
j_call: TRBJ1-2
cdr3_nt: TGTGCCAGCAGCTTCGATGGGTCGTCAGGTGTGGGCTACACCTTC
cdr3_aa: CASSFDGSSGVGYTF

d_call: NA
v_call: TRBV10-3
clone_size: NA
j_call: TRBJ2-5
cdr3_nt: TGTGCCATCAGTGAGTCGAACAGCGGGTTGGAGACCCAGTACTTC
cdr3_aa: CAISESNSGLETQYF

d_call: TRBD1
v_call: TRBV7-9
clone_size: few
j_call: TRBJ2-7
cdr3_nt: TGTGCCAGCAGCTGGGGGACAGTCTACGAGCAGTACTTC
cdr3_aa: CASSWGTVYEQYF

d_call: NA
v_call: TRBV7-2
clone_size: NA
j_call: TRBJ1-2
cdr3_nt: TGTGCCAGCAGCTTTAGAAGGGAGGATGGCTACACCTTC
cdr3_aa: CASSFRREDGYTF

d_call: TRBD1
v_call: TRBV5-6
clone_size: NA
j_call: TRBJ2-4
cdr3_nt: TGTGCCAGCAGCCCCCGGGACAGGGTAGCCAAAAACATTCAGTACTTC
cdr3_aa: CASSPRDRVAKNIQYF

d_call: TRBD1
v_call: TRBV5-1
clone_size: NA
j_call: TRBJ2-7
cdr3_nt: TGCGCCAGCAGCCGGGACAGAGCCTACGAGCAGTACTTC
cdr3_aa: CASSRDRAYEQYF

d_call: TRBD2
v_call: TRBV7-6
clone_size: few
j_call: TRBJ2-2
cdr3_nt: TGTGCCAGCAGATCGGGACTAGAGTCTGGGGAGCTGTTTTTT
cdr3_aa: CASRSGLESGELFF

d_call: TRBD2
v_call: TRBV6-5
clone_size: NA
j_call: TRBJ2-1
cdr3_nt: TGTGCCAGCAGCCTAGCGGGGGGTCCTGATGAGCAGTTCTTC
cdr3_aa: CASSLAGGPDEQFF

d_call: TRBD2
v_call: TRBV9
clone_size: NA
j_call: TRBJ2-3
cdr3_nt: TGTGCCAGCAGCGGGGGACTAGCCTCAGGGGCAGATACGCAGTATTTT
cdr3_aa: CASSGGLASGADTQYF

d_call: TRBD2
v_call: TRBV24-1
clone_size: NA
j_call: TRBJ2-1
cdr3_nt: TGTGCCACCAGTGGGGGGACTAGCGGGTCCTACAATGAGCAGTTCTTC
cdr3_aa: CATSGGTSGSYNEQFF

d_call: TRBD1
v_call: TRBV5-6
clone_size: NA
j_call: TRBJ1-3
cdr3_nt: TGTGCCAGCAGCTTGTCAGGACAGGGTTCTGGAAACACCATATATTTT
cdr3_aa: CASSLSGQGSGNTIYF

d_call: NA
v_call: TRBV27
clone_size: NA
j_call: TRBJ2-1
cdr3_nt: TGTGCCAGCAGTTTAGGGAGGAGCTCCTACAATGAGCAGTTCTTC
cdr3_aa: CASSLGRSSYNEQFF

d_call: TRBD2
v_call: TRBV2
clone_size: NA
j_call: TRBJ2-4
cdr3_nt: TGTGCCAGCAGTCTAGCGGGAGCCAACATTCAGTACTTC
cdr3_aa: CASSLAGANIQYF

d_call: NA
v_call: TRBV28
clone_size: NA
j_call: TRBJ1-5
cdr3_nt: TGTGCCACAGGAATCCCCAGCAATCAGCCCCAGCATTTT
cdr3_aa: CATGIPSNQPQHF

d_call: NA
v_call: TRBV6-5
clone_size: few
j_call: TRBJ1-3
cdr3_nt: TGTGCCAGCAGTTACTCTCGGACAGTCTCTGGAAACACCATATATTTT
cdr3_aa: CASSYSRTVSGNTIYF

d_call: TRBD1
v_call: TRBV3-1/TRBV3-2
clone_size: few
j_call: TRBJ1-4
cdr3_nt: TGTGCCAGCAGCCGGGGACAGGCATGGGAAAAACTGTTTTTT
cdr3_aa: CASSRGQAWEKLFF

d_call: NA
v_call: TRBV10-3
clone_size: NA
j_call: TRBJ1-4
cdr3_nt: TGTGCCATCAGTGTCACAGGTGGCGAAAAACTGTTTTTT
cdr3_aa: CAISVTGGEKLFF

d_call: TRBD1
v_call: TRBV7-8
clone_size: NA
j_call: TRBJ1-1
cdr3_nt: TGTGCCAGCAGTCGAGAAACAGGGGGCTTATCTGAAGCTTTCTTT
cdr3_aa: CASSRETGGLSEAFF

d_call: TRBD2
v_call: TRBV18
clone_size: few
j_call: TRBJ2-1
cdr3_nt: TGTGCCAGCTCATTGACTAGCGGGAGGACCAATGAGCAGTTCTTC
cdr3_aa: CASSLTSGRTNEQFF

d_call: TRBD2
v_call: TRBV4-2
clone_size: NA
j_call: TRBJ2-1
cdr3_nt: TGTGCCAGCAGCCAAGGAGGGGGGCTAGCGGGAGACGAGCAGTTCTTC
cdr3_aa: CASSQGGGLAGDEQFF

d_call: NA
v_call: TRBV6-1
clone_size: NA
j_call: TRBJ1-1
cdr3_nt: TGTGCCAGCAGCGAACCCCCTCTACCGATGAACACTGAAGCTTTCTTT
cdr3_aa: CASSEPPLPMNTEAFF

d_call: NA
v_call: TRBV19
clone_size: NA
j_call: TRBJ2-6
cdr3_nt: TGTGCCAGTAGTATAGGCCAGTCTGGGGCCAACGTCCTGACTTTC
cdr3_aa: CASSIGQSGANVLTF

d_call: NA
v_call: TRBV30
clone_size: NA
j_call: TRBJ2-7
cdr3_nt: TGTGCCTGGATACAGGGTTACGAGCAGTACTTC
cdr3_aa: CAWIQGYEQYF